This T cell receptor beta chain was captured in a study of response to subunit inactivated influenza vaccine. The study's findings and limits: The authors proposed limited new T cell recruitment per seasonal influenza vaccination.

Trimming left V 5 bases short and J 7 bases short, with 12 bases between. The germline gives CDR1 MDHEN, CDR2 SYDVKM. The CDR3 consists of 13 residues. This clonotype was seen more than once but under ten times. No antigen is known for it. Using its own MiXCR run on the RT-PCR reads, TCRdb lists one record per CDR3 protein. This sample has around 650,000 distinct CDR3 sequences, with less than 20% found just once. V usage is TRBV28 and J usage is TRBJ1-5; possibly TRBD1 for D (6 bases). The specimen comprised PBMCs from blood, sampled about 11 days after vaccination. The source of this sequence is a man in his forties or fifties who received an inactivated influenza vaccine. This CDR3 reads CASSGETGQPQHF. The CDR3 DNA reads TGTGCCAGCAGTGGGGAGACAGGACAGCCCCAGCATTTT.